This entry lists 29 T cell receptor beta chains sequenced from one sample in a study of shared clonotypes between healthy human individuals. Using immunoSEQ multiplex PCR, the repertoire was profiled, and TCRdb retains in-frame clones only, with some absent. The table includes around 2.1 million clones, approximately 94% detected once. The naive CD8 fraction comprised CD45RO-negative cells positively selected for CCR7 and excluded terminally differentiated effector memory CD45RA+ cells. The sequenced sample was naive CD8+ T cells from PBMCs. All receptors come from a man younger than 35 in good health. Some clones in this sample may be carry-over from other donors' samples.

This rearrangement joins TRBV7-9 to TRBJ1-2; 9 bases are a match to TRBD1. Germline V gene data show CDR1 as SEHNR and CDR2 as FQNEAQ (reference sequence). Unmatched junction bases numbered 5, after V lost 2 bases and J lost 4 bases. This CDR3 spans 15 amino acids. Written as DNA, the CDR3 is TGTGCCAGCAGCTTAAAGGGACAGGGAACCTATGGCTACACCTTC. Its protein product is CASSLKGQGTYGYTF.

J is TRBJ1-2 and V is TRBV19, with 7 bases fitting TRBD1. Per the germline V gene, CDR1 is LNHDA and CDR2 is SQIVND (reference sequence). Germline trimming cut 6 bases from V and 6 bases from J; bases unmatched to any gene: 13. The CDR3 length is 15 residues. The DNA for the CDR3 is TGTGCCAGTAGGCTGACGGGGCAGGGGGGCGATGGCTACACCTTC. Residues: CASRLTGQGGDGYTF.

In nucleotides, the CDR3 is TGTGCCAGCAGGTCGGACAGGCCCTACGAGCAGTACTTC. As protein: CASRSDRPYEQYF. The rearrangement joins TRBV28 to TRBJ2-7; 7 bases line up with TRBD1. V shed 6 bases, J shed 2 bases, and the junction held 4 bases outside the gene matches. CDR1 is MDHEN and CDR2 is SYDVKM in the germline V gene. There are 13 residues in the CDR3.

The J gene is TRBJ2-7, the V gene TRBV11-1; D may be TRBD1 or TRBD2 (5 bases each). V lost 9 bases and J 1 base, leaving 13 bases between the germline ends. The CDR3 spans 13 residues. Per germline, CDR1 SGHAT and CDR2 FQDESV (reference sequence). CDR3 region: CARGEGRSYEQYF. The CDR3 DNA follows: TGTGCCAGGGGAGAGGGACGGTCCTACGAGCAGTACTTC.

Only one count was recorded for this clone. The J gene is TRBJ2-7, the V gene TRBV28; 8 bases align to TRBD2. The ends lost 6 bases at V and 9 bases at J; junction bases unmatched: 7. There are 12 residues in the CDR3. CDR1 and CDR2 from the germline V gene are MDHEN and SYDVKM. Written as DNA, the CDR3 is TGTGCCAGCAGCCGGGGACGGGGGGGGCAGTACTTC. Protein: CASSRGRGGQYF.

The rearrangement joins TRBV5-4 to TRBJ2-6, with D unresolved. Germline CDR1 reads SGHNT; CDR2 reads YYREEE (reference sequence). The CDR3 has 16 residues. V lost 2 bases and J 0 bases, leaving 9 bases between the germline ends. DNA of the CDR3: TGTGCCAGCAGCTTTAAGGCAGTCTCTGGGGCCAACGTCCTGACTTTC. Translation: CASSFKAVSGANVLTF.

J is TRBJ1-2 and V is TRBV25-1; TRBD1 is a possible D gene (6 bases). The CDR3 contains 16 residues. Germline V CDR1 and CDR2: MGHDK, SYGVNS. V lost 3 bases and J lost 6, with 20 bases in between. The CDR3 nucleotides read TGTGCCAGCAGTGACTGGGGACCAGGGGATCCGGATGGCTACACCTTC. As protein: CASSDWGPGDPDGYTF.

The chain links TRBV7-9 to TRBJ1-5; TRBD1 might be the D (6 bases). There are 15 residues in the CDR3. The V end was cut by 0 bases, the J end by 2 bases, with 8 bases between. Germline V gene sequence: CDR1 SEHNR, CDR2 FQNEAQ (reference sequence). The CDR3 DNA sequence: TGTGCCAGCAGCTTAGCACAGGGTGGCAATCAGCCCCAGCATTTT. Protein: CASSLAQGGNQPQHF.

This clone was seen a single time. Within the sample, other DNA sequences also encode this same CDR3. The CDR3 here is CASSQDGGRYNEQFF. The CDR3 DNA sequence: TGCGCCAGCAGCCAAGACGGAGGAAGATACAATGAGCAGTTCTTC. This chain uses TRBV4-3 with TRBJ2-1, with D possibly TRBD2 on 5 matching bases. The CDR3 has 15 amino acids. The germline V gene encodes CDR1 LGHNA and CDR2 YSLEER. Trimming left V 0 bases short and J 4 bases short, with 10 bases between.

The chain uses TRBV27 and TRBJ2-4; 8 bases are shared with TRBD2. V lost 6 bases, J lost 6 bases, and 10 bases stayed unmatched. The length of the CDR3 is 15 residues. Germline V gene data show CDR1 as MNHEY and CDR2 as SMNVEV (reference sequence). The CDR3 loop is CASSNEPGGPNIQYF. Written as DNA, the CDR3 is TGTGCCAGCAGCAACGAACCGGGAGGGCCAAACATTCAGTACTTC.

V is TRBV15 and J is TRBJ2-7, with D hard to call. Germline lookup yields CDR1 LNHNV and CDR2 YYDKDF (reference sequence). V lost 8 bases to trimming and J lost 2 bases, with 13 bases between them. The CDR3 runs 13 residues. In DNA form, the CDR3 reads TGTGCCACCCGGCCCAGGAGTACCTACGAGCAGTACTTC. Protein sequence: CATRPRSTYEQYF.

This chain joins TRBV6-1 and TRBJ1-5, with 10 positions matching TRBD1. Germline assignment: CDR1 MNHNS and CDR2 SASEGT. CDR3 length: 15 residues. Trimming at V came to 7 bases and at J to 6 bases, leaving 9 bases not matched to a gene. The CDR3 region has the DNA TGTGCCAGCACCGATGACAGGGGGCGCGGTCAGCCCCAGCATTTT. It yields the protein CASTDDRGRGQPQHF.

V and J are TRBV6-5 and TRBJ2-7; D possibly corresponds to TRBD1 (6 bases). The CDR3 loop spans 14 amino acids. Per germline, CDR1 MNHEY and CDR2 SVGAGI. Trimming took 1 base from V and 3 from J, leaving 10 bases between them. This chain's CDR3 is CASSYLSGVYEQYF. The CDR3, as DNA: TGTGCCAGCAGTTACTTATCAGGGGTCTACGAGCAGTACTTC.

V and J are TRBV4-2 and TRBJ1-2; D possibly corresponds to TRBD1 (6 bases). Germline lookup yields CDR1 LGHNA and CDR2 YNFKEQ. The CDR3 sequence is 14 residues long. Trimming removed 5 bases from V and 8 bases from J, with 18 bases in between. The CDR3 DNA is TGTGCCAGCAGCGAGCGATGGGGGGGCCACGGCTACACCTTC. Residues: CASSERWGGHGYTF.

The chain is built from TRBV6-5 and TRBJ1-4; D is unclear. The CDR3 length is 12 residues. Trimming pared 5 bases from V and 4 bases from J, leaving 5 bases between. Looked up from germline, CDR1 is MNHEY and CDR2 is SVGAGI. CDR3 nucleotides: TGTGCCAGCAGTCCCAATAATGAAAAACTGTTTTTT. Its protein is CASSPNNEKLFF.

The genes are TRBV21-1 and TRBJ2-7. TRBV21-1 is labeled a pseudogene. The CDR3 has 17 residues. DNA of the CDR3: TGTGCCAGCAGCAAGGGGACCAAAGAGAGGGTCTCCTACGAGCAGTACTTC. This sequence encodes CASSKGTKERVSYEQYF.

The V gene is TRBV5-1, the J gene TRBJ1-1; 7 positions match TRBD1. CDR1 and CDR2 (germline): SGHRS, YFSETQ. CDR3 length equals 14 residues. Germline trimming cut 0 bases from V and 8 bases from J; bases unmatched to any gene: 7. CDR3 residues: CASSLVTGSREAFF. As DNA, the CDR3 is TGCGCCAGCAGCTTGGTGACAGGGAGTAGAGAAGCTTTCTTT. Based on the CDR3 plus reference TRBV5-1 and TRBJ1-1, the full variable domain is KAGVTQTPRYLIKTRGQQVTLSCSPISGHRSVSWYQQTPGQGLQFLFEYFSETQRNKGNFPGRFSGRQFSNSRSEMNVSTLELGDSALYLCASSLVTGSREAFFGQGTRLTVV.

The rearrangement links TRBV9 to TRBJ2-1, with TRBD1 matching over 7 bases. Trimming at V came to 3 bases and at J to 0 bases, leaving 6 bases not matched to a gene. Germline V gene data show CDR1 as SGDLS and CDR2 as YYNGEE. The CDR3 contains 16 residues. This chain's CDR3 is CASSGAGGVSYNEQFF. The CDR3 coding sequence is TGTGCCAGCAGCGGCGCAGGGGGAGTCTCCTACAATGAGCAGTTCTTC. Full variable domain (remainder filled in from reference TRBV9 and TRBJ2-1): DSGVTQTPKHLITATGQRVTLRCSPRSGDLSVYWYQQSLDQGLQFLIQYYNGEERAKGNILERFSAQQFPDLHSELNLSSLELGDSALYFCASSGAGGVSYNEQFFGPGTRLTVL.

The rearrangement links TRBV29-1 to TRBJ2-3; the match to TRBD2 covers 9 bases. V lost 3 bases and J lost 2; bases outside the gene matches: 9. The CDR3 runs to 16 residues. Germline CDR1 reads SQVTM; CDR2 reads ANQGSEA. The CDR3 DNA is TGCAGCGTTGAGGGCGGGAGGGAATTAAACACAGATACGCAGTATTTT. Its translation is CSVEGGRELNTDTQYF.

In the case of this clone: The sample holds other DNA sequences that translate to the same CDR3. This sequence joins TRBV4-3 and TRBJ2-1; 7 bases line up with TRBD1. The V and J ends lost 0 bases and 0 bases, in that order; junction bases with no gene match: 2. Germline V gene lookup returns CDR1 LGHNA and CDR2 YSLEER. CDR3 size: 16 residues. The CDR3 DNA sequence: TGCGCCAGCAGCCAAGATGGGGACAGCTCCTACAATGAGCAGTTCTTC. The encoded protein is CASSQDGDSSYNEQFF.

The rearrangement joins TRBV28 to TRBJ2-2, with a tentative D call TRBD1 (5 bases). CDR3 length: 15 amino acids. Trimming pared 2 bases from V and 4 bases from J, leaving 11 bases between. Germline loops: CDR1 MDHEN, CDR2 SYDVKM. In DNA form, the CDR3 reads TGTGCCAGCAGTTTAAGACAGTGGGGCACCGGGGAGCTGTTTTTT. The encoded protein is CASSLRQWGTGELFF.

The V call is TRBV6-5, the J call TRBJ2-7, with 12 bases identical to TRBD2. The CDR3 is 14 residues long. In germline, CDR1 is MNHEY, CDR2 SVGAGI. V was clipped by 6 bases and J by 2 bases; unmatched bases: 2. CDR3 sequence reads: CASSWTSGTYEQYF. The CDR3 DNA is TGTGCCAGCAGCTGGACTAGCGGGACCTACGAGCAGTACTTC.

CDR3 DNA: TGTGCCAGCAGTTACTCTTTATCCCAGGAAAATCAGCCCCAGCATTTT. It specifies CASSYSLSQENQPQHF. The chain employs TRBV6-6 and TRBJ1-5; the D is unclear. This CDR3 has 16 residues. Trimming shortened V by 0 bases and J by 4 bases, and 13 bases separated the two germline ends. Germline values: CDR1 MNHNY, CDR2 SVGAGI (reference sequence).

The chain carries TRBV7-8 and TRBJ2-7; 7 bases are a match to TRBD2. The CDR3 length is 15 residues. The trim removed 4 bases at V and 6 bases at J, leaving 12 bases unmatched. Germline V CDR1 and CDR2: SGHVS, FQNEAQ. CDR3 bases: TGTGCCAGCAGCTCTACTTTGCGGGAGTTAGGCGAGCAGTACTTC. Encoded protein: CASSSTLRELGEQYF.

The J gene is TRBJ2-1, the V gene TRBV11-2; 8 bases fit TRBD2. The germline V gene encodes CDR1 SGHAT and CDR2 FQNNGV. Germline trimming cut 1 base from V and 8 bases from J; bases unmatched to any gene: 4. This CDR3 region has 14 residues. The CDR3 DNA reads as TGTGCCAGCAGCTTAGCGGGAGGGATCTATGAGCAGTTCTTC. As protein: CASSLAGGIYEQFF.

The chain couples TRBV19 to TRBJ1-2; TRBD1 agrees at 11 bases. The trim removed 5 bases at V and 4 bases at J, leaving 6 bases unmatched. Germline-derived CDR1 and CDR2 are LNHDA and SQIVND (reference sequence). The CDR3 extends over 15 amino acids. The chain's CDR3 is CASSSRTGGFYGYTF. In DNA form, the CDR3 reads TGTGCCAGTAGTTCCCGGACAGGGGGCTTCTATGGCTACACCTTC. Together with reference TRBV19 and TRBJ1-2, the CDR3 gives the full variable domain: DGGITQSPKYLFRKEGQNVTLSCEQNLNHDAMYWYRQDPGQGLRLIYYSQIVNDFQKGDIAEGYSVSREKKESFPLTVTSAQKNPTAFYLCASSSRTGGFYGYTFGSGTRLTVV.

This chain uses TRBV12-5 with TRBJ2-2, with D tentatively TRBD2 (6 bases). This CDR3 is built from 15 residues. Per germline, CDR1 LGHNT and CDR2 FRNRAP. V was trimmed by 6 bases and J by 7 bases, leaving 18 bases between them. CDR3 bases: TGTGCTAGTGGCCTCATGGGAGGAATGGGCGGGGAGCTGTTTTTT. Translation gives CASGLMGGMGGELFF.

The V and J genes are TRBV25-1 and TRBJ1-6, with 7 bases aligning to TRBD1. This CDR3 is built from 14 residues. Per germline, CDR1 MGHDK and CDR2 SYGVNS. Trimming took 9 bases from V and 9 from J; bases not matched to a gene: 11. The CDR3 loop is CARLGGTGSSPLHF. The CDR3 DNA reads as TGTGCCAGGTTAGGGGGCACAGGGTCTTCACCCCTCCACTTT.

This chain uses TRBV5-6 with TRBJ2-3, with D perhaps matching TRBD2 (6 bases). V lost 0 bases and J lost 11, with 16 bases in between. The CDR3 consists of 14 residues. Per the germline V gene, CDR1 is SGHDT and CDR2 is YYEEEE. The CDR3 here is CASSLAPNSGEQYF. The CDR3 DNA follows: TGTGCCAGCAGCTTGGCTCCCAATAGCGGAGAGCAGTATTTT.